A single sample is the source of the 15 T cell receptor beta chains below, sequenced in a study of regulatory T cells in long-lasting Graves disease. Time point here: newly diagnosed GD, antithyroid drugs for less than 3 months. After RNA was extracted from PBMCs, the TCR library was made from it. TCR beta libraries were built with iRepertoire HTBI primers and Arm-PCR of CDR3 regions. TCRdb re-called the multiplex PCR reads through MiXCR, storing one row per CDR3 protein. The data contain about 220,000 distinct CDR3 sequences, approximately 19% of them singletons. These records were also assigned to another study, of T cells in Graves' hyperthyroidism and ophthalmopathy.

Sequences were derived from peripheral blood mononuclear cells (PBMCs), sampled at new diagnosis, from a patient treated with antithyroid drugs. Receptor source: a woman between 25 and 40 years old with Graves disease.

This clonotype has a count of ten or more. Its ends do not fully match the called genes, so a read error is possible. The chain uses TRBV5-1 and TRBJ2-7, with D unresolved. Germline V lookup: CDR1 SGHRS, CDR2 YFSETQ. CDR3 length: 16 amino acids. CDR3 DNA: TGTGCCAGCAGCTTGAACCCAGTGGGCCATACATACGAGCAGTACTTC. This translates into CASSLNPVGHTYEQYF.

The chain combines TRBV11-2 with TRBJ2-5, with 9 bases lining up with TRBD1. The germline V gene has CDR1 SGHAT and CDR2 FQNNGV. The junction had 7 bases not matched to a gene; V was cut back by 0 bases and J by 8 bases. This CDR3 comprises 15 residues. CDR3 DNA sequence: TGTGCCAGCAGCTTAGATGGGACAGGGCAAGGAACCCAGTACTTC. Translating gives CASSLDGTGQGTQYF.

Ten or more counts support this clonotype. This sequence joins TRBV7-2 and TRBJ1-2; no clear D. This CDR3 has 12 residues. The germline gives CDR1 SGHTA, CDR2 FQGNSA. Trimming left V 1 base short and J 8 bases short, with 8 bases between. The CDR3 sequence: CASSLDRAGYTF. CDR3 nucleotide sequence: TGTGCCAGCAGCTTAGATAGGGCCGGCTACACCTTC.

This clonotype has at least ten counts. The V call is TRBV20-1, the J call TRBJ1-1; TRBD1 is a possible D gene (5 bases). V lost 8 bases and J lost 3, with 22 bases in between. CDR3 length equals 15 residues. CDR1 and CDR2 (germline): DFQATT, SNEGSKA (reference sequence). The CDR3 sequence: CSSRRAGLSDTEAFF. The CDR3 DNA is TGCAGTTCAAGGCGGGCAGGGCTTTCCGACACTGAAGCTTTCTTT.

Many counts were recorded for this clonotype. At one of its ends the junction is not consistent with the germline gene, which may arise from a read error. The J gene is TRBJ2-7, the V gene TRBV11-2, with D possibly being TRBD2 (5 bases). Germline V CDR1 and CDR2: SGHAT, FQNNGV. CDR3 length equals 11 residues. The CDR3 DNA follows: TGTGCCAGCAGCTTTGGACTGTACCCCCTCTTC. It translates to CASSFGLYPLF.

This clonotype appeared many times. CDR3 sequence: CASSRDRGYSPLHF. Written as DNA, the CDR3 is TGTGCCAGCAGTCGCGACAGGGGATATTCACCCCTCCACTTT. The chain combines TRBV2 with TRBJ1-6; TRBD1 aligns across 8 bases. The V segment lost 5 bases and the J segment 8 bases; nucleotides outside the gene matches: 5. The CDR3 has 14 residues. Germline CDR1 and CDR2: SNHLY and FYNNEI.

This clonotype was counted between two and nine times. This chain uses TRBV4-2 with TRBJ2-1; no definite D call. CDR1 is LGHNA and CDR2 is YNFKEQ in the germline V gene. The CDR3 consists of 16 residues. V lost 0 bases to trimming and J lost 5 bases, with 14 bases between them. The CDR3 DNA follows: TGTGCCAGCAGCCAAGATTGGGGTCTGGGTAACAATGAGCAGTTCTTC. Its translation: CASSQDWGLGNNEQFF.

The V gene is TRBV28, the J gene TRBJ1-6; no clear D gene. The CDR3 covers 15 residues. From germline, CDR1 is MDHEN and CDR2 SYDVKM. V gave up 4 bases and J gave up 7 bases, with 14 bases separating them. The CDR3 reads CASSSLTVDNSPLHF. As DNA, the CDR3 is TGTGCCAGCAGTTCCCTGACCGTGGACAATTCACCCCTCCACTTT.

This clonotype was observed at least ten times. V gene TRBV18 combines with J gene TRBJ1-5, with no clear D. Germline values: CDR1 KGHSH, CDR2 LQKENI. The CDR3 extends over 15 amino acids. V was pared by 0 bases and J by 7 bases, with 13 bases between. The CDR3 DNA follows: TGTGCCAGCTCACCACCGTCGGGGAGAGACCAGCCCCAGCATTTT. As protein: CASSPPSGRDQPQHF.

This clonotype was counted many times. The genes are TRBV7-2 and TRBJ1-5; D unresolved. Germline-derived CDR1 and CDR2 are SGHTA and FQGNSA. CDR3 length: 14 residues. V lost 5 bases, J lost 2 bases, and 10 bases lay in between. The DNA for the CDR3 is TGTGCCAGCAGCATTCAGCGGGGCAATCAGCCCCAGCATTTT. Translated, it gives CASSIQRGNQPQHF.

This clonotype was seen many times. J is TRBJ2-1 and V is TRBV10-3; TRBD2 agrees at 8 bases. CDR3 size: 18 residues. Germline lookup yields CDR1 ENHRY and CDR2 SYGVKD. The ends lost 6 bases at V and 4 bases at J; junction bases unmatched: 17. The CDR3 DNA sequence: TGTGCCATCAGCCCCCGGGGGGGAGTGGCCGGTTCGTACAATGAGCAGTTCTTC. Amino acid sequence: CAISPRGGVAGSYNEQFF.

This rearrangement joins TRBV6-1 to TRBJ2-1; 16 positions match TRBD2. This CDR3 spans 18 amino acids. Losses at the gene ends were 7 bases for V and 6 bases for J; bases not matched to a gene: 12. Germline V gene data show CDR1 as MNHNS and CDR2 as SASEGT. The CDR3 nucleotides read TGTGCCAGCAAAATGACCGGGACTAGCGGGAGGGGGGGCAATGAGCAGTTCTTC. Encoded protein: CASKMTGTSGRGGNEQFF.

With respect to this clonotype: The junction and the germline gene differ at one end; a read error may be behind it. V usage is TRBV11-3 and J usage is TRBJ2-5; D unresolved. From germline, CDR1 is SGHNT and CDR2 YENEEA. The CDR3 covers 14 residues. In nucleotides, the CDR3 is TGTGCCAGCAGCTTCATGATAGCCGACAATGAGCAGTCCTTC. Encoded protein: CASSFMIADNEQSF.

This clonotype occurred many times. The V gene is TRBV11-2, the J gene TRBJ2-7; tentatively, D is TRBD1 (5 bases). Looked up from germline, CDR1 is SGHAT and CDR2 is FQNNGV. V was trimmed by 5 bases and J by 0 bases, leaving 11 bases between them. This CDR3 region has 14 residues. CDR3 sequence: CASSHLRDSYEQYF. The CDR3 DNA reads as TGTGCCAGCAGCCACCTCAGGGACTCCTACGAGCAGTACTTC.

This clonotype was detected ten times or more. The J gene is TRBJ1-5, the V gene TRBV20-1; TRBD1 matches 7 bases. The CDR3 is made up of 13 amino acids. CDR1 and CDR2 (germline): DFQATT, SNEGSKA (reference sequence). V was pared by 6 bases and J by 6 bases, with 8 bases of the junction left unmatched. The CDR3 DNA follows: TGCAGTGCCCGGGAGGGGGCGGGTCAGCCCCAGCATTTT. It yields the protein CSAREGAGQPQHF.